The next 4 T cell receptor beta chains were all read from a single sample in a study of cytomegalovirus exposure and HLA in healthy donors. The PCR used 60 Vbeta and 13 Jbeta primers. Sequenced by immunoSEQ multiplex PCR; TCRdb stores in-frame clones only, minus some. The top ten clones hold 3% of a sample with about 120,000 clones, 8% to 10% of them seen once. The sample consisted of PBMCs. The receptor source for this set is a young man in good health and CMV-seronegative.

This clone was detected only a few times. The rearrangement links TRBV29-1 to TRBJ1-2; 7 positions match TRBD1. V lost 4 bases and J lost 3; bases outside the gene matches: 5. The CDR3 has 13 amino acids. From germline, CDR1 is SQVTM and CDR2 ANQGSEA. For the CDR3, the DNA is TGCAGCGTTGCCAGAACAGGGGACTATGGCTACACCTTC. This gives the protein CSVARTGDYGYTF.

This rearrangement joins TRBV30 to TRBJ2-3, with D perhaps matching TRBD2 (6 bases). The CDR3 has 15 residues. V gave up 4 bases and J gave up 3 bases, with 17 bases separating them. Germline lookup yields CDR1 GTSNPN and CDR2 SVGIG (reference sequence). The CDR3 DNA reads as TGTGCCTGGATCCCCTTGGGGACTTGGACAGATACGCAGTATTTT. This sequence encodes CAWIPLGTWTDTQYF.

In this sample, this clone turned up a few times. The rearrangement joins TRBV27 to TRBJ1-5, with 10 nucleotides matching TRBD1. The CDR3 is made up of 16 amino acids. Germline-derived CDR1 and CDR2 are MNHEY and SMNVEV (reference sequence). Trimming took 1 base from V and 6 from J; bases not matched to a gene: 6. CDR3 DNA sequence: TGTGCCAGCAGTTTATTGACCGGGACAGGGGTTCAGCCCCAGCATTTT. Its translation: CASSLLTGTGVQPQHF.

This chain joins TRBV14 and TRBJ2-1, with 11 positions matching TRBD2. V shed 1 base, J shed 7 bases, and the junction held 6 bases outside the gene matches. The CDR3 has 16 residues. From germline, CDR1 is SGHDN and CDR2 FVKESK. The CDR3 DNA follows: TGTGCCAGCAGCCAAGGACTAGCGGGATCGGAAAATGAGCAGTTCTTC. This codes for CASSQGLAGSENEQFF.